These T cell receptor beta chains were read from a single sample in a study of CD8 T cells in ankylosing spondylitis. From the 5' RACE reads, TCRdb called clonotypes with MiXCR, one entry per CDR3 protein. Found here are some 350,000 distinct CDR3 sequences, over 12% of them singletons; the top ten hold 1.1%. The specimen sequenced was blood, either unsorted or a sorted T cell fraction (not recorded which). These receptors originate from a male donor with ankylosing spondylitis or in good health (not recorded which). CDR3s include the opening cysteine and the closing phenylalanine or tryptophan. A D gene is named only where the DNA matches it firmly. A clone size is listed for some rows: how often the clone was seen (once, few, many), or a class if it is expanded.

D gene	V gene	clone size	J gene	CDR3 DNA	CDR3 protein
-	TRBV12-3/TRBV12-4	many	TRBJ1-2	TGTGCCAGCAGGTACGGTGGAGGCTACACCTTC	CASRYGGGYTF
TRBD1	TRBV5-6	-	TRBJ2-2	TGTGCCAGCAGCCTTAGGGGGCAGGGGCACACCGGGGAGCTGTTTTTT	CASSLRGQGHTGELFF
TRBD1	TRBV6-5	-	TRBJ1-1	TGTGCCAGCAGCCGGACAGGGTCTGAAGCTTTCTTT	CASSRTGSEAFF
-	TRBV20-1	few	TRBJ1-1	TGCAGTGCTAGAAGACAGTTGAACACTGAAGCTTTCTTT	CSARRQLNTEAFF
-	TRBV4-2	-	TRBJ1-2	TGTGCCAGCAGAGGGGATCATGGCTACACCTTC	CASRGDHGYTF
-	TRBV20-1	-	TRBJ2-5	TGCAGTGCTCGACTTCGAGATGGGCGGGAGACCCAGTACTTC	CSARLRDGRETQYF
-	TRBV5-5	-	TRBJ2-3	TGTGCCAGCAGCTACTACGGAGGGACGCAGTATTTT	CASSYYGGTQYF
-	TRBV27	few	TRBJ2-7	TGTGCCAGCGCGGGTAGTTTTTCAATCTCTCTGGACGAGCAGTACTTC	CASAGSFSISLDEQYF
TRBD1	TRBV7-9	few	TRBJ2-2	TGTGCCAGCAGCTTAGCGGGACAGGGCTTCACCGGGGAGCTGTTTTTT	CASSLAGQGFTGELFF
TRBD2	TRBV20-1	-	TRBJ2-1	TGCAGTGCTAGAGATCGGGGAGCGGGACTCCTAAACCACCCCCGGGAGCAGTTCTTC	CSARDRGAGLLNHPREQFF
-	TRBV5-1	-	TRBJ1-1	TGCGCCAGCAGCTTGGTGGCGGACAGAATGAACACTGAAGCTTTCTTT	CASSLVADRMNTEAFF
-	TRBV5-1	many	TRBJ2-7	TGCGCCAGCAGCTTGGAGGCATCCTCAACCTACGAGCAGTACTTC	CASSLEASSTYEQYF
TRBD2	TRBV20-1	few	TRBJ2-7	TGCAGTGCCCTACTAGCGGCTGCCTACGAGCAGTACTTC	CSALLAAAYEQYF
-	TRBV7-6	-	TRBJ1-2	TGTGCCAGCAGCTTAGTCCAGGGTGGAATTGGTCATGGCTACACCTTC	CASSLVQGGIGHGYTF
-	TRBV5-1	few	TRBJ1-1	TGCGCCAGCGCCCGATCCGGGCGGCCGAACACTGAAGCTTTCTTT	CASARSGRPNTEAFF
-	TRBV7-2	-	TRBJ2-3	TGTGCCAGCAGCTTAACTCGGGTATTCTTAGATACGCAGTATTTT	CASSLTRVFLDTQYF
-	TRBV12-3/TRBV12-4	many	TRBJ1-5	TGTGCCAGCAGTTTTGCCGTAAAGCAGCCCCAGCATTTT	CASSFAVKQPQHF
TRBD1	TRBV12-3/TRBV12-4	few	TRBJ2-3	TGTGCCAGCAGCACTTCTCCGGGACAGGGCGGTGATTTT	CASSTSPGQGGDF
-	TRBV5-6	-	TRBJ1-1	TGTGCCAGCAGCTTGGGGGTAGCGGACACTGAAGCTTTCTTT	CASSLGVADTEAFF
TRBD1	TRBV6-5	-	TRBJ1-2	TGTGCCAGCAGTGGACAGGCTGATGGCTACACCTTC	CASSGQADGYTF
-	TRBV15	-	TRBJ2-1	TGTGCCACCAGCAGAGATCAGAAGGGGGTTTTCTACAATGAGCAGTTCTTC	CATSRDQKGVFYNEQFF
-	TRBV10-3	few	TRBJ1-5	TGTGCCAGTGGGCCCCAGGGATCTCAGCCCCAGCATTTT	CASGPQGSQPQHF
-	TRBV19	-	TRBJ2-6	TGTGCCAGTAGAGGACACCGCTCTGGGGCCAACGTCCTGACTTTC	CASRGHRSGANVLTF
-	TRBV5-5	-	TRBJ2-1	TGTGCCAGCAGTAGGGCGGCGGGATACAATGAGCAGTTCTTC	CASSRAAGYNEQFF
-	TRBV5-6	few	TRBJ2-6	TGTGCCAGCAGCTTCATCGAACCCTCTGGGGCCAACGTCCTGACTTTC	CASSFIEPSGANVLTF
-	TRBV10-3	-	TRBJ1-3	TGTGCCATCAGCCCCGCCGGGGGATCTGGAAACACCATATATTTT	CAISPAGGSGNTIYF
-	TRBV20-1	-	TRBJ1-4	TGCAGTGCTAGAGTGGTCGAAAAACTGTTTTTT	CSARVVEKLFF
-	TRBV20-1	many	TRBJ1-1	TGCAGTGCCAGCAACACTGAAGCTTTCTTT	CSASNTEAFF
-	TRBV11-3	-	TRBJ2-3	TGTGCCAGCAGCTTAGTGGAGTTCACAGATACGCAGTATTTT	CASSLVEFTDTQYF
-	TRBV20-1	many	TRBJ2-1	TGCAGTGCTAGTAGGGACGCCCCTTACAATGAGCAGTTCTTC	CSASRDAPYNEQFF
-	TRBV5-1	many	TRBJ1-1	TGCGCCAGCAGCCCCGGGACAAGCAACACTGAAGCTTTCTTT	CASSPGTSNTEAFF
-	TRBV20-1	-	TRBJ2-3	TGCAGTGCTAGGAGGGCAGATACGCAGTATTTT	CSARRADTQYF
TRBD1	TRBV6-1	-	TRBJ1-1	TGTGCCAGCAGTGCCCAACAGGGGAGGAACACTGAAGCTTTCTTT	CASSAQQGRNTEAFF
-	TRBV4-2	-	TRBJ1-5	TGTGCCAGCAGCCCCTCAACCGGGGTTAGCAATCAGCCCCAGCATTTT	CASSPSTGVSNQPQHF
-	TRBV9	few	TRBJ2-3	TGTGCCAGCAGCCCCCTTGGAGAGAGGGTATTT	CASSPLGERVF
-	TRBV20-1	-	TRBJ2-7	TGCAGTGCTAGAGGGGTCAGGGGTTTCGAGCAGTACTTC	CSARGVRGFEQYF
-	TRBV6-6	-	TRBJ2-5	TGTGCCAGCAGGCCGACTCCAGGGGAGACCCAGTACTTC	CASRPTPGETQYF
-	TRBV5-1	few	TRBJ2-2	TGCGCCAGCGTTCGGGGCGGAACCGGGGAGCTGTTTTTT	CASVRGGTGELFF
-	TRBV2	-	TRBJ2-3	TGTGCCAGCAGCTGGGCGGGACTTTCTGCAGATACGCAGTATTTT	CASSWAGLSADTQYF
-	TRBV5-5	few	TRBJ2-1	TGTGCCAGCAGCTTGGGTGTGGCAGTTAGTCTCAATGAGCAGTTCTTC	CASSLGVAVSLNEQFF
TRBD1	TRBV7-9	few	TRBJ1-4	TGTGCCAGCAGCCTACAGGGGGCCTCTAATGAAAAACTGTTTTTT	CASSLQGASNEKLFF
TRBD1	TRBV6-1	many	TRBJ1-5	TGTGCCAGCAGTGACTTTGACAGGGCAGGGCCCCAGCATTTT	CASSDFDRAGPQHF
-	TRBV20-1	many	TRBJ2-3	TGCAGTGCGAGCCAGCAACTGGCAGATACGCAGTATTTT	CSASQQLADTQYF
-	TRBV6-5	-	TRBJ1-6	TGTGCCAGCAGTTACGGCGGGGCAGGCGGCTCCTATAATTCACCCCTCCACTTT	CASSYGGAGGSYNSPLHF
TRBD2	TRBV12-3/TRBV12-4	few	TRBJ2-7	TGTGCCAGCAGCCTTAACTGGTTCGGGGGGAGCGAGCAGTACTTC	CASSLNWFGGSEQYF
TRBD2	TRBV5-6	-	TRBJ2-1	TGTGCCAGCAGCACTAGCGGGAGAAACAATGAGCAGTTCTTC	CASSTSGRNNEQFF
-	TRBV29-1	-	TRBJ2-3	TGCAGCGTTGTCGGGCGCTCGTCTAGCACAGATACGCAGTATTTT	CSVVGRSSSTDTQYF
-	TRBV6-5	-	TRBJ1-2	TGTGCCAGCAGTTACGGGGGAAACTATGGCTACACCTTC	CASSYGGNYGYTF
TRBD2	TRBV4-1	-	TRBJ2-5	TGCGCCAGCAGCCAAGATCGAAGCGGGGGGACCCAGTACTTC	CASSQDRSGGTQYF